This T cell receptor beta chain was identified during a study of response to subunit inactivated influenza vaccine. TCRdb called the RT-PCR reads again in MiXCR, with one record for every CDR3 protein. The sample includes 500,000 to 650,000 distinct CDR3 sequences, about 8% of them seen just once. With regard to this clonotype: What it binds is not known.

Study results and caveats: T cells newly recruited by each seasonal influenza vaccination are few, the authors suggested.

Sample: PBMCs from blood, taken roughly 24 months after vaccination. The TCR sequence derives from a man in his fifties or sixties who received an inactivated influenza vaccine.

CDR3 region: CASSYSGTAGADTQYF. The CDR3 DNA follows: TGTGCCAGCAGTTACTCCGGGACAGCTGGGGCAGATACGCAGTATTTT. The rearrangement links TRBV6-5 to TRBJ2-3; 7 nucleotides align to TRBD1. This CDR3 region has 16 residues. Germline trimming cut 0 bases from V and 4 bases from J; bases unmatched to any gene: 7. Germline V gene lookup returns CDR1 MNHEY and CDR2 SVGAGI.